Below, 28 T cell receptor beta chains from the same sample are listed, as sequenced in a study of blood T cell repertoires in COVID-19. The repertoire was sequenced with immunoSEQ multiplex PCR; TCRdb's copy has only in-frame clones and lacks some. The sample comprises 150,000 to 200,000 clones, more than 75% of which are singletons, and about 18% rests with the top ten. Sequencing used peripheral blood. The receptor set was obtained from a man aged 60-69 years with active or convalescent COVID-19.

The chain couples TRBV3-1 (or the pseudogene TRBV3-2) to TRBJ1-2, with D perhaps TRBD1 (6 bases). The V gene lost 2 bases and the J gene lost 5 bases, with 12 bases spanning the gap. Germline-derived CDR1 and CDR2 are LGHDT and YNNKEL (reference sequence). This CDR3 spans 14 amino acids. CDR3 in amino acids: CASSQPGALYGYTF. Written as DNA, the CDR3 is TGTGCCAGCAGCCAACCAGGGGCGCTTTATGGCTACACCTTC.

The V gene is TRBV9, the J gene TRBJ1-2, with 8 nucleotides matching TRBD1. CDR1 is SGDLS, CDR2 YYNGEE, per germline. The CDR3 loop spans 15 amino acids. With 3 bases clipped from V and 10 bases from J, the junction kept 14 bases outside the gene matches. This CDR3 is CASSASYGQGYVYTF. In nucleotides, the CDR3 is TGTGCCAGCAGCGCCTCGTATGGACAGGGATACGTCTACACCTTC.

Comments on this clone: Other DNA sequences in the sample encode the same CDR3. V gene TRBV5-1 combines with J gene TRBJ1-4; 7 bases map to TRBD1. Germline V gene lookup returns CDR1 SGHRS and CDR2 YFSETQ. CDR3 length equals 15 residues. V trimming: 0 bases; J trimming: 5 bases; junction bases outside the gene matches: 4. CDR3 coding DNA: TGCGCCAGCAGCTTGGTGGGGACAGCGAATGAAAAACTGTTTTTT. Its translation: CASSLVGTANEKLFF. The full variable domain, completed using reference TRBV5-1 and TRBJ1-4, is KAGVTQTPRYLIKTRGQQVTLSCSPISGHRSVSWYQQTPGQGLQFLFEYFSETQRNKGNFPGRFSGRQFSNSRSEMNVSTLELGDSALYLCASSLVGTANEKLFFGSGTQLSVL.

The chain combines TRBV12-3 or TRBV12-4 with TRBJ2-2; D is undetermined. Trimming cost V 7 bases and J 5 bases, with 11 bases left between them. The CDR3 has 13 residues. This CDR3 is CASNQVGTGELFF. Here the CDR3 DNA reads TGTGCCAGCAACCAGGTTGGGACCGGGGAGCTGTTTTTT.

The rearrangement links TRBV18 to TRBJ2-7; weak D call: TRBD2 (5 bases). This CDR3 has 13 residues. Between the trimmed V and J ends, which lost 2 bases and 5 bases, there was a span of 10 bases. CDR1 is KGHSH and CDR2 is LQKENI in the germline V gene. The CDR3 coding sequence is TGTGCCAGCTCACCAAGTCCGGGGAACGAGCAGTACTTC. It codes for CASSPSPGNEQYF.

The chain combines TRBV27 with TRBJ1-5; 9 nucleotides agree with TRBD1. Germline V lookup: CDR1 MNHEY, CDR2 SMNVEV (reference sequence). Trimming removed 10 bases from V and 3 bases from J; junction bases left unmatched: 19. The CDR3 is 18 amino acids. CDR3 bases: TGTGCCAACATCCGACCGACCTTAACAGGGGGCTTCAATCAGCCCCAGCATTTT. Its protein product is CANIRPTLTGGFNQPQHF.

This chain's CDR3 is CASSEGHSGNTIYF. The CDR3 DNA sequence: TGCGCCAGCAGTGAGGGCCACTCTGGAAACACCATATATTTT. V gene TRBV10-1 combines with J gene TRBJ1-3, with D uncertain. CDR1 WNHNN and CDR2 SYGVQD come from the germline V gene (reference sequence). V was pared by 2 bases and J by 0 bases, with 5 bases between. This CDR3 has 14 amino acids.

The chain is built from TRBV9 and TRBJ2-1, with 14 positions matching TRBD2. V was pared by 5 bases and J by 8 bases, with 6 bases of the junction left unmatched. The CDR3 has 15 amino acids. Germline CDR1 SGDLS, CDR2 YYNGEE. CDR3 loop: CASSGTSGSWHEQFF. As DNA, the CDR3 is TGTGCCAGCAGTGGGACTAGCGGGAGTTGGCATGAGCAGTTCTTC.

The J gene is TRBJ1-3, the V gene TRBV9; D perhaps matches TRBD1 (5 bases). This CDR3 is 16 amino acids long. Trimming shortened V by 3 bases and J by 0 bases, and 13 bases separated the two germline ends. Germline CDR1 SGDLS, CDR2 YYNGEE. The CDR3 sequence: CASSALGGSSGNTIYF. CDR3 DNA: TGTGCCAGCAGCGCGCTGGGGGGGTCCTCTGGAAACACCATATATTTT.

This rearrangement joins TRBV7-8 to TRBJ2-1; possible D gene TRBD2, 6 bases. CDR1 is SGHVS and CDR2 is FQNEAQ in the germline V gene. V lost 1 base and J 0 bases, leaving 7 bases between the germline ends. This CDR3 is 15 amino acids long. DNA of the CDR3: TGTGCCAGCAGCTTAGTCGGGAGCTCCTACAATGAGCAGTTCTTC. This encodes CASSLVGSSYNEQFF. Together with reference TRBV7-8 and TRBJ2-1, the CDR3 gives the full variable domain: GAGVSQSPRYKVAKRGQDVALRCDPISGHVSLFWYQQALGQGPEFLTYFQNEAQLDKSGLPSDRFFAERPEGSVSTLKIQRTQQEDSAVYLCASSLVGSSYNEQFFGPGTRLTVL.

This clone was counted only a few times. V and J are TRBV7-8 and TRBJ1-1; 9 positions agree with TRBD1. In germline, CDR1 is SGHVS, CDR2 FQNEAQ. This CDR3 is built from 13 residues. V trimming: 8 bases; J trimming: 4 bases; junction bases outside the gene matches: 5. CDR3: CASRLTGGTEAFF. CDR3 coding DNA: TGTGCCAGCCGCCTGACAGGGGGCACTGAAGCTTTCTTT.

This rearrangement joins TRBV27 to TRBJ1-4; TRBD1 might be the D (6 bases). V was pared by 7 bases and J by 7 bases, with 13 bases between. Germline assignment: CDR1 MNHEY and CDR2 SMNVEV (reference sequence). The CDR3 has 13 residues. CDR3: CASKSGVGEKLFF. The CDR3, as DNA: TGTGCCAGCAAATCAGGGGTGGGTGAAAAACTGTTTTTT.

The chain carries TRBV5-1 and TRBJ2-1; perhaps TRBD2 as D (6 bases). Trimming stripped 0 bases from V and 8 bases from J, with 15 bases between. The CDR3 is 15 amino acids. Germline CDR1 and CDR2: SGHRS and YFSETQ. The CDR3 bases are TGCGCCAGCAGCTTGGCGGCAGGGAGGCTCGATGAGCAGTTCTTC. Its translation: CASSLAAGRLDEQFF. The variable domain in full, completed from reference TRBV5-1 and TRBJ2-1, reads KAGVTQTPRYLIKTRGQQVTLSCSPISGHRSVSWYQQTPGQGLQFLFEYFSETQRNKGNFPGRFSGRQFSNSRSEMNVSTLELGDSALYLCASSLAAGRLDEQFFGPGTRLTVL.

V is TRBV5-8 and J is TRBJ2-2; TRBD1 aligns across 7 bases. CDR1 SGHTS and CDR2 YDEGEE come from the germline V gene. The CDR3 extends over 15 amino acids. J was trimmed by 3 bases and V by 4 bases; bases with no gene match: 6. CDR3 coding DNA: TGTGCCAGCAGCGAAGGACAGGTCCACACCGGGGAGCTGTTTTTT. This codes for CASSEGQVHTGELFF.

V gene TRBV6-4 combines with J gene TRBJ2-1; TRBD2 agrees at 7 bases. The CDR3 has 15 amino acids. V lost 4 bases and J lost 5; bases outside the gene matches: 8. Germline CDR1 and CDR2: MRHNA and SNTAGT. The CDR3 region is CASSVGGSLNNEQFF. The CDR3 nucleotides are TGTGCCAGCAGTGTGGGCGGGAGCCTAAACAATGAGCAGTTCTTC.

In the case of this clone: Other DNA sequences within the sample encode an identical CDR3. V and J are TRBV18 and TRBJ1-4; TRBD1 aligns across 7 bases. J gave up 3 bases and V 3 bases, and 4 bases lay outside the gene matches. The CDR3 is made up of 15 amino acids. Germline CDR1 and CDR2: KGHSH and LQKENI. In nucleotides, the CDR3 is TGTGCCAGCTCACCTCCGGGACAGCCTAATGAAAAACTGTTTTTT. Its protein product is CASSPPGQPNEKLFF.

This sequence joins TRBV21-1 and TRBJ2-3; the table's D call, TRBD1, has no DNA check behind it. TRBV21-1 is flagged as a pseudogene. There are 17 residues in the CDR3. The DNA for the CDR3 is TGTGCCAGCAGCATACAGATCCGGGACAGATTTTTGGATACGCAGTATTTT. Amino acid sequence: CASSIQIRDRFLDTQYF.

The chain has TRBV5-6 and TRBJ1-2; TRBD1 aligns across 8 bases. J lost 8 bases, V lost 0 bases, and 9 bases had no gene match. This CDR3 has 15 residues. Germline loops: CDR1 SGHDT, CDR2 YYEEEE. Here the CDR3 DNA reads TGTGCCAGCAGCTTGGACCCAGGGGGCGTGGGAGGCTACACCTTC. Translating it yields CASSLDPGGVGGYTF.

V gene TRBV27 combines with J gene TRBJ1-6; D possibly corresponds to TRBD1 (5 bases). Germline V CDR1 and CDR2: MNHEY, SMNVEV (reference sequence). This CDR3 has 14 residues. V lost 8 bases and J 3 bases, leaving 11 bases between the germline ends. The CDR3 loop reads CASRGDYYNSPLHF. CDR3 sequence (DNA): TGTGCCAGCCGGGGGGACTACTATAATTCACCCCTCCACTTT.

J is TRBJ2-6 and V is TRBV19; D possibly corresponds to TRBD1 (5 bases). V lost 1 base and J 0 bases, leaving 13 bases between the germline ends. This CDR3 has 18 residues. The germline V gene encodes CDR1 LNHDA and CDR2 SQIVND (reference sequence). CDR3 sequence reads: CASSIGGSLLSGANVLTF. CDR3 nucleotides: TGTGCCAGTAGTATAGGGGGCAGCCTACTCTCTGGGGCCAACGTCCTGACTTTC.

This clone was picked up one time. The chain couples TRBV5-5 to TRBJ1-1; no clear D. Germline V gene sequence: CDR1 SGHKS, CDR2 YYEKEE (reference sequence). The length of the CDR3 is 14 residues. Trimming took off 2 bases at V and 3 bases at J, with 11 bases between the two ends. As DNA, the CDR3 is TGTGCCAGCAGCTTCCTCCACAGTGACACTGAAGCTTTCTTT. Amino acids: CASSFLHSDTEAFF.

J is TRBJ1-2 and V is TRBV7-2, with D possibly matching TRBD1 (6 bases). Germline-derived CDR1 and CDR2 are SGHTA and FQGNSA. The CDR3 length is 13 residues. The ends were cut back, 0 bases at V and 14 bases at J, with 16 bases in the middle. In DNA form, the CDR3 reads TGTGCCAGCAGCTTAGCGTTGACAGGAGAACGGACCTTC. Amino acid sequence: CASSLALTGERTF.

V is TRBV19 and J is TRBJ1-4; a weak D match, TRBD1 (5 bases). Germline V gene sequence: CDR1 LNHDA, CDR2 SQIVND (reference sequence). V dropped 5 bases and J dropped 7 bases, with 11 bases sitting between them. The CDR3 length is 13 residues. The DNA of the CDR3 is TGTGCCAGTAGTGGAGGGGCTGCTGAAAAACTGTTTTTT. Its translation is CASSGGAAEKLFF.

V is TRBV28 and J is TRBJ2-3, with 8 bases fitting TRBD2. The J segment lost 1 base and the V segment lost 4 bases, leaving 1 base of the junction unmatched. Per germline, CDR1 MDHEN and CDR2 SYDVKM. The CDR3 is made up of 14 amino acids. Here the CDR3 reads CASSSAGGTDTQYF. The CDR3 DNA is TGTGCCAGCAGTTCAGCGGGGGGCACAGATACGCAGTATTTT.

The chain joins TRBV2 to TRBJ2-2; 9 bases agree with TRBD2. V dropped 6 bases and J dropped 5; count of bases not matched to a gene: 7. CDR3 length: 15 residues. Germline values: CDR1 SNHLY, CDR2 FYNNEI. The CDR3 region has the DNA TGTGCCAGCAGACGTAGCGGGAGCGAAACCGGGGAGCTGTTTTTT. Its protein product is CASRRSGSETGELFF.

The chain employs TRBV5-1 and TRBJ1-1, with a possible D match to TRBD1 (6 bases). From germline, CDR1 is SGHRS and CDR2 YFSETQ. This CDR3 has 14 residues. V dropped 2 bases and J dropped 3 bases, with 11 bases sitting between them. The CDR3 DNA reads as TGCGCCAGCAGCTTAATCACAGGGTACACTGAAGCTTTCTTT. This sequence encodes CASSLITGYTEAFF.

This clone was observed once. The V and J genes are TRBV6-5 and TRBJ2-1, with TRBD2 matching over 7 bases. The CDR3 has 15 amino acids. Unmatched junction bases numbered 10, after V lost 4 bases and J lost 7 bases. The germline V gene encodes CDR1 MNHEY and CDR2 SVGAGI. CDR3 protein: CASSWGGGPKNEQFF. The CDR3 DNA sequence: TGTGCCAGCAGTTGGGGGGGAGGGCCCAAAAATGAGCAGTTCTTC.

This clone was counted once. The gene calls are TRBV6-5 and TRBJ2-2; TRBD2 is a possible D gene (5 bases). The germline gives CDR1 MNHEY, CDR2 SVGAGI. The CDR3 runs to 14 residues. Between the trimmed V and J ends, which lost 1 base and 7 bases, there was a span of 10 bases. CDR3: CASSYFREGGELFF. The DNA of the CDR3 is TGTGCCAGCAGTTACTTCCGGGAAGGCGGGGAGCTGTTTTTT.